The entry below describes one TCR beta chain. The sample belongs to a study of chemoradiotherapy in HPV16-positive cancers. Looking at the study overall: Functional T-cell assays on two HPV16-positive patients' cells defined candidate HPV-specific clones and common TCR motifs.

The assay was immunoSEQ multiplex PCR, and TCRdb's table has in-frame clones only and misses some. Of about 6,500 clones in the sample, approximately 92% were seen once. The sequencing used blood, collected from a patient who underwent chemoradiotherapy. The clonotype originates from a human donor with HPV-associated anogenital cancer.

The CDR3 nucleotides are TGTGCCAGCAGTGACCCACAGGGGAGGAGCACTGAAGCTTTCTTT. Amino acids: CASSDPQGRSTEAFF. The V gene is TRBV2, the J gene TRBJ1-1; 7 bases are shared with TRBD1. Unmatched junction bases numbered 8, after V lost 3 bases and J lost 4 bases. Germline V gene lookup returns CDR1 SNHLY and CDR2 FYNNEI. This CDR3 comprises 15 residues.